These T cell receptor beta chains were read from a single sample in a study of blood T cell repertoires in COVID-19. This table comes from immunoSEQ multiplex PCR, and its TCRdb copy is limited to in-frame clones, with some not included. Among 250,000 to 300,000 clones, approximately 85% were seen once, and the ten largest hold 1.5% to 2%. Sequenced material: PBMCs or T cells enriched from blood (not recorded which). The receptors here all came from a woman in her forties or fifties who had recovered from COVID-19. Both conserved end residues are part of each CDR3. D genes are given only for firm matches. Clone size appears in some rows only: once, few, many, or a class for an expanded clone.

d_call j_call v_call clone_size cdr3_aa cdr3_nt
NA TRBJ1-6 TRBV29-1 NA CSVRENSYNSPLHF TGCAGCGTTCGTGAGAACAGCTATAATTCACCCCTCCACTTT
TRBD1 TRBJ1-2 TRBV10-1 NA CASSERTGNLYGYTF TGCGCCAGCAGTGAACGGACAGGCAACCTCTATGGCTACACCTTC
TRBD1 TRBJ1-2 TRBV28 NA CAGGQNYGYTF TGTGCCGGGGGACAGAACTATGGCTACACCTTC
NA TRBJ1-3 TRBV7-2 NA CASSFDSSGNTIYF TGTGCCAGCAGCTTCGACAGCTCTGGAAACACCATATATTTT
NA TRBJ1-5 TRBV19 NA CASSQGWGQPQHF TGTGCCAGTAGCCAGGGGTGGGGTCAGCCCCAGCATTTT
NA TRBJ1-6 TRBV28 NA CASSLRRADSPLHF TGTGCCAGCAGTTTACGCAGGGCAGATTCACCCCTCCACTTT
NA TRBJ2-1 TRBV12-3/TRBV12-4 NA CASRAQGLEQFF TGTGCCAGCAGAGCTCAGGGGCTTGAGCAGTTCTTC
TRBD1 TRBJ1-2 TRBV28 NA CASSMTGSTYGYTF TGTGCCAGCAGTATGACAGGGTCGACCTATGGCTACACCTTC
TRBD1 TRBJ1-5 TRBV11-3 NA CASTVVDRGGNQPQHF TGTGCCAGCACCGTCGTCGACAGGGGAGGCAATCAGCCCCAGCATTTT
NA TRBJ2-5 TRBV7-2 NA CASTLRADGGTQYF TGTGCCAGCACCCTTAGAGCGGACGGGGGGACCCAGTACTTC
TRBD1 TRBJ1-5 TRBV2 NA CASTMDRGNQPQHF TGTGCCAGCACCATGGACAGGGGCAATCAGCCCCAGCATTTT
TRBD2 TRBJ2-3 TRBV10-3 NA CAIIATSGGTDTQYF TGTGCCATCATAGCTACTAGCGGGGGCACAGATACGCAGTATTTT
NA TRBJ2-7 TRBV7-2 once CASSYKLRGEQYF TGTGCCAGCAGCTACAAGTTGAGAGGGGAGCAGTACTTC
TRBD1 TRBJ2-3 TRBV28 NA CASSQAGGADTQYF TGTGCCAGCAGTCAAGCAGGGGGCGCAGATACGCAGTATTTT
TRBD1 TRBJ1-2 TRBV27 once CASSHRTGGTNYGYTF TGTGCCAGCAGTCACCGGACAGGGGGCACTAACTATGGCTACACCTTC
NA TRBJ1-2 TRBV6-1 NA CASSPRREHTF TGTGCCAGCAGTCCACGCAGGGAACACACCTTC
NA TRBJ1-1 TRBV4-2 NA CASSQDLGQGPLRTEAFF TGTGCCAGCAGCCAAGATCTGGGGCAGGGTCCTCTGAGGACTGAAGCTTTCTTT
TRBD1 TRBJ2-7 TRBV3-1/TRBV3-2 NA CASSLQRQGGTYEQYF TGTGCCAGCAGCCTACAACGACAGGGTGGAACCTACGAGCAGTACTTC
TRBD1 TRBJ1-2 TRBV7-9 few CASSLEITGGHGYTF TGTGCCAGCAGCTTAGAGATAACAGGGGGCCATGGCTACACCTTC
NA TRBJ2-1 TRBV5-5 NA CASSLHREYEQFF TGTGCCAGCAGCTTACACAGGGAATATGAGCAGTTCTTC